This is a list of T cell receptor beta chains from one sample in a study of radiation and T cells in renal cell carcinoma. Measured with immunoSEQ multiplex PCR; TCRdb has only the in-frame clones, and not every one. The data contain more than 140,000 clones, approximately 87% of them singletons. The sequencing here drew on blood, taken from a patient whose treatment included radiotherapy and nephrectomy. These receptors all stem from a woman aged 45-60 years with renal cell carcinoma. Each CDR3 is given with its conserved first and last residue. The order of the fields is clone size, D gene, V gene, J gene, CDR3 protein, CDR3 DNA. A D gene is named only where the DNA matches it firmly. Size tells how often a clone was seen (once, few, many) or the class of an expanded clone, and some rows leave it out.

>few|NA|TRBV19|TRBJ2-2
CASTQRYGYTGELFF
TGTGCCAGTACTCAAAGGTACGGGTACACCGGGGAGCTGTTTTTT
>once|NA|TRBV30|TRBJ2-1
CAWSGSWEPYNEQFF
TGTGCCTGGAGTGGATCTTGGGAGCCCTACAATGAGCAGTTCTTC
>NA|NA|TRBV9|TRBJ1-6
CASSALQGMGGSPLHF
TGTGCCAGCAGCGCCCTCCAGGGAATGGGGGGTTCACCCCTCCACTTT
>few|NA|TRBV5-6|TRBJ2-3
CASSLGGFTDTQYF
TGTGCCAGCAGCTTGGGAGGGTTCACAGATACGCAGTATTTT
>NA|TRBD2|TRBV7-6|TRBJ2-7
CASSPSTSGKPYSYEQYF
TGTGCCAGCAGCCCCTCGACTAGCGGGAAGCCCTACTCCTACGAGCAGTACTTC
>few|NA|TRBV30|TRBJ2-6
CAWRFSGANVLTF
TGTGCCTGGAGGTTCTCTGGGGCCAACGTCCTGACTTTC
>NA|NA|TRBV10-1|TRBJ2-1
CASSEAGREQFF
TGCGCCAGCAGTGAGGCCGGCCGTGAGCAGTTCTTC
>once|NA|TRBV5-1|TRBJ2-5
CASSPGVAVGETQYF
TGCGCCAGCAGCCCTGGGGTAGCGGTGGGGGAGACCCAGTACTTC
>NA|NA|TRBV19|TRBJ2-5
CASSIVGFQGETQYF
TGTGCCAGTAGTATAGTCGGTTTCCAGGGGGAGACCCAGTACTTC
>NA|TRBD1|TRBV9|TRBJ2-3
CASSAGGPLENTQYF
TGTGCCAGCAGCGCAGGGGGCCCCTTAGAGAATACGCAGTATTTT
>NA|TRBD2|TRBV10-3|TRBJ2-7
CAIGRREDDEQYF
TGTGCCATCGGGCGGCGGGAGGACGACGAGCAGTACTTC
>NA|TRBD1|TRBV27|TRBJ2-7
CASREGQGVYEQYF
TGTGCCAGCAGGGAGGGACAGGGAGTATACGAGCAGTACTTC
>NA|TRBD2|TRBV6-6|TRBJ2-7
CASSTVGLADYEQYF
TGTGCCAGCAGCACCGTTGGACTAGCGGACTACGAGCAGTACTTC
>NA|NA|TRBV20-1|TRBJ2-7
CSARQSSVQYF
TGCAGTGCTAGACAATCTAGCGTGCAGTACTTC
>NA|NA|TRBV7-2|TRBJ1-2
CASSSESRGYTF
TGTGCCAGCAGCTCCGAGTCTCGTGGCTACACCTTC
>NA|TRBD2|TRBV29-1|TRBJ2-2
CSVELGSGGGTGELFF
TGCAGCGTGGAGCTAGGGAGCGGGGGAGGCACCGGGGAGCTGTTTTTT